These 30 T cell receptor beta chains came from one sample sequenced in a study of neurological immune-mediated disorders. Time point: longitudinal time-point 3. TCRdb reprocessed the 5' RACE reads via MiXCR and lists one record per CDR3 protein. The sample lists roughly 50,000 distinct CDR3 sequences; 10% to 15% were seen once. Material for sequencing was PBMCs. These receptors all stem from a male donor with HTLV-1-associated myelopathy (HAM/TSP).

This clonotype was seen many times. The gene calls are TRBV4-3 and TRBJ2-7; TRBD1 is a possible D gene (6 bases). Germline lookup yields CDR1 LGHNA and CDR2 YSLEER. V lost 2 bases and J lost 3, with 8 bases in between. This CDR3 has 13 residues. Here the CDR3 DNA reads TGCGCCAGCAGCCAAAACAGGGTCTACGAGCAGTACTTC. Protein product: CASSQNRVYEQYF.

The sample holds many counts of this clonotype. This chain connects TRBV20-1 to TRBJ1-6; a weak D match, TRBD1 (6 bases). The CDR3 loop spans 14 amino acids. Germline V gene data show CDR1 as DFQATT and CDR2 as SNEGSKA (reference sequence). V gave up 7 bases and J gave up 10 bases, with 20 bases separating them. This chain's CDR3 is CSVTPGTKISPLHF. CDR3 nucleotide sequence: TGCAGTGTGACCCCCGGGACAAAAATATCACCCCTCCACTTT.

By share of the sample, this clonotype is medium-sized. J is TRBJ1-2 and V is TRBV7-9; D is unresolved. Deletions cut 2 bases from V and 5 bases from J, with 3 bases between. The germline V gene encodes CDR1 SEHNR and CDR2 FQNEAQ (reference sequence). The CDR3 sequence is 11 residues long. The CDR3 protein is CASSLSYGYTF. The DNA for the CDR3 is TGTGCCAGCAGCTTAAGTTATGGCTACACCTTC.

This clonotype was recorded at least ten times. The chain uses TRBV6-2 or TRBV6-3 and TRBJ1-1, with a tentative D call TRBD1 (6 bases). The CDR3 length is 14 residues. In germline, CDR1 is MNHEY, CDR2 SVGEGT. The V end lost 2 bases, the J end lost 5 bases, and 12 bases lay between the germline ends. As DNA, the CDR3 is TGTGCCAGCAGTTACCCAGGGACATCAACTGAAGCTTTCTTT. Translated: CASSYPGTSTEAFF.

Ten or more counts support this clonotype. V usage is TRBV6-5 and J usage is TRBJ2-3, with D hard to call. Trimming cost V 5 bases and J 2 bases, with 11 bases left between them. Germline values: CDR1 MNHEY, CDR2 SVGAGI. The CDR3 contains 14 residues. The CDR3 region has the DNA TGTGCCAGCAGTCCCTCCTATGACACAGATACGCAGTATTTT. It is translated as CASSPSYDTDTQYF.

This clonotype was recorded many times. This chain joins TRBV12-3 or TRBV12-4 and TRBJ2-4; D might be TRBD2 (5 bases). This CDR3 region has 15 residues. V was cut by 2 bases and J by 6 bases, with 14 bases left in between. The CDR3 loop reads CASSLKSGSPNIQYF. CDR3 coding DNA: TGTGCCAGCAGTTTAAAATCGGGGAGTCCAAACATTCAGTACTTC.

Many counts were recorded for this clonotype. The genes are TRBV5-1 and TRBJ2-3; D is undetermined. Germline V gene data show CDR1 as SGHRS and CDR2 as YFSETQ. The CDR3 has 13 amino acids. V was shortened by 4 bases and J by 10 bases, with 16 bases between the two germline ends. CDR3 coding DNA: TGCGCCAGCAGCCAAACGATTGTGGCGGCGCAGTATTTT. Translated: CASSQTIVAAQYF.

Many counts were recorded for this clonotype. This chain joins TRBV4-3 and TRBJ1-1; tentative D call: TRBD1 (6 bases). Trimming shortened V by 1 base and J by 6 bases, and 9 bases separated the two germline ends. The CDR3 has 13 amino acids. Germline CDR1 LGHNA, CDR2 YSLEER. The CDR3 spells CASSQVGASEAFF. In DNA form, the CDR3 reads TGCGCCAGCAGCCAAGTGGGGGCCTCTGAAGCTTTCTTT.

V is TRBV20-1 and J is TRBJ2-5, with D possibly TRBD2 on 6 matching bases. V was pared by 0 bases and J by 2 bases, with 10 bases between. Germline CDR1 is DFQATT and CDR2 is SNEGSKA (reference sequence). This CDR3 comprises 14 residues. The CDR3 reads CSARDPGRQETQYF. CDR3 nucleotide sequence: TGCAGTGCTAGAGATCCGGGGAGGCAAGAGACCCAGTACTTC.

The rearrangement uses TRBV30 and TRBJ2-2; 9 nucleotides match TRBD1. The germline V gene encodes CDR1 GTSNPN and CDR2 SVGIG (reference sequence). This CDR3 is 16 amino acids long. The junction had 13 bases not matched to a gene; V was cut back by 7 bases and J by 4 bases. The CDR3, as DNA: TGTGCCTCTCATAGACACAGGGGGCGCAGCACCGGGGAGCTGTTTTTT. Residues: CASHRHRGRSTGELFF.

This clonotype was seen repeatedly, ten times or more. The J gene is TRBJ2-1, the V gene TRBV20-1, with unresolved D. The V end lost 1 base, the J end lost 14 bases, and 12 bases lay between the germline ends. From germline, CDR1 is DFQATT and CDR2 SNEGSKA (reference sequence). This CDR3 region has 11 residues. CDR3 protein: CSARARLGEFF. CDR3 DNA sequence: TGCAGTGCTAGAGCTCGTCTGGGCGAGTTCTTC.

This clonotype has a count of ten or more. V gene TRBV29-1 combines with J gene TRBJ2-1; unclear D gene. Germline values: CDR1 SQVTM, CDR2 ANQGSEA. The CDR3 totals 13 residues. Trimming cost V 4 bases and J 4 bases, with 11 bases left between them. CDR3 protein: CSVAWGIYNEQFF. As DNA, the CDR3 is TGCAGCGTTGCTTGGGGTATATACAATGAGCAGTTCTTC.

This clonotype was seen ten or more times. The chain recombines TRBV6-1 with TRBJ1-6; D might be TRBD1 (5 bases). The CDR3 consists of 15 residues. Germline-derived CDR1 and CDR2 are MNHNS and SASEGT. V lost 2 bases, J lost 9 bases, and 14 bases lay in between. CDR3 DNA: TGTGCCAGCAGTGAACCAGGGTTGAGTGGTTCACCCCTCCACTTT. Its translation: CASSEPGLSGSPLHF.

The chain combines TRBV7-2 with TRBJ1-2; D is ambiguous. The CDR3 runs 12 residues. V was shortened by 2 bases and J by 1 base, with 2 bases between the two germline ends. Looked up from germline, CDR1 is SGHTA and CDR2 is FQGNSA. The CDR3 region has the DNA TGTGCCAGCAGCTTAAGTAACTATGGCTACACCTTC. As protein: CASSLSNYGYTF.

This clonotype was seen repeatedly, ten times or more. This chain joins TRBV10-1 and TRBJ2-1; 7 nucleotides line up with TRBD1. V was pared by 5 bases and J by 3 bases, with 4 bases of the junction left unmatched. Germline loops: CDR1 WNHNN, CDR2 SYGVQD (reference sequence). The CDR3 has 14 amino acids. For the CDR3, the DNA is TGCGCCAGCAGTACAGGGGCAATCTACAATGAGCAGTTCTTC. Its protein is CASSTGAIYNEQFF.

This clonotype was seen repeatedly, ten times or more. CDR3 loop: CASSYSVPGSSYNSPLHF. The CDR3, as DNA: TGTGCCAGCAGTTACTCGGTGCCAGGGAGCTCCTATAATTCACCCCTCCACTTT. The chain recombines TRBV6-5 with TRBJ1-6, with D possibly matching TRBD1 (5 bases). The length of the CDR3 is 18 residues. Germline CDR1 reads MNHEY; CDR2 reads SVGAGI. Trimming stripped 0 bases from V and 0 bases from J, with 12 bases between.

This clonotype was detected many times. The chain joins TRBV28 to TRBJ1-1; the match to TRBD1 covers 8 bases. The J segment lost 7 bases and the V segment lost 3 bases, leaving 7 bases of the junction unmatched. CDR1 and CDR2 (germline): MDHEN, SYDVKM. The CDR3 extends over 14 amino acids. The CDR3 region has the DNA TGTGCCAGCAGTTTGCTCGGGACAGGCTTTGAAGCTTTCTTT. This sequence encodes CASSLLGTGFEAFF.

In this sample, this clonotype turned up once. At one end the junction does not follow the germline gene, possibly because of a read error. The chain recombines TRBV10-3 with TRBJ2-1, with 8 bases identical to TRBD1. This CDR3 has 15 residues. Germline V gene sequence: CDR1 ENHRY, CDR2 SYGVKD. CDR3: CAIGAGTGSYNDQFF. The CDR3 coding sequence is TGTGCCATCGGGGCCGGGACAGGAAGTTACAATGATCAGTTCTTC.

Ten or more counts support this clonotype. The chain uses TRBV7-2 and TRBJ2-6, with D perhaps assigned TRBD1 or TRBD2 (5 bases each). V was pared by 11 bases and J by 2 bases, with 10 bases between. The CDR3 extends over 13 amino acids. The V gene's germline CDR1 is SGHTA and CDR2 FQGNSA. The DNA of the CDR3 is TGTGCCGATGGGGGAACTGGGGCCAACGTCCTGACTTTC. It codes for CADGGTGANVLTF.

This clonotype was counted ten times or more. The gene calls are TRBV7-9 and TRBJ1-2; D not resolved. The CDR3 runs to 12 residues. Germline lookup yields CDR1 SEHNR and CDR2 FQNEAQ (reference sequence). The V end was cut by 1 base, the J end by 7 bases, with 7 bases between. The CDR3 DNA reads TGTGCCAGCAGCTTAGGTGAGGGTGGCTACACCTTC. This codes for CASSLGEGGYTF. The full variable domain, completed using reference TRBV7-9 and TRBJ1-2, is DTGVSQNPRHKITKRGQNVTFRCDPISEHNRLYWYRQTLGQGPEFLTYFQNEAQLEKSRLLSDRFSAERPKGSFSTLEIQRTEQGDSAMYLCASSLGEGGYTFGSGTRLTVV.

About this clonotype: One end of the junction fails to match germline, which may point to a read error. V gene TRBV6-2 or TRBV6-3 combines with J gene TRBJ2-1, with 8 bases that match TRBD2. The CDR3 is made up of 18 amino acids. Germline-derived CDR1 and CDR2 are MNHEY and SVGEGT. CDR3 residues: CASSYATSGASSYNEQFF. The CDR3 region has the DNA TGTGCAAGCAGTTACGCCACTAGCGGTGCCAGCTCCTACAATGAGCAGTTCTTC.

This clonotype was found many times. The chain is built from TRBV3-1 and TRBJ1-3, with TRBD1 matching 7 bases. The CDR3 covers 18 residues. Germline V gene sequence: CDR1 LGHDT, CDR2 YNNKEL (reference sequence). V lost 5 bases, J lost 0 bases, and 13 bases stayed unmatched. The CDR3 nucleotides are TGTGCCAGCAGCTCTACCGGGACAGCCCTACTCTCTGGAAACACCATATATTTT. As protein: CASSSTGTALLSGNTIYF.

There are a few counts of this clonotype. This rearrangement joins TRBV12-3 or TRBV12-4 to TRBJ2-6; D possibly uses TRBD1 or TRBD2 (6 bases each). V lost 0 bases to trimming and J lost 2 bases, with 11 bases between them. The CDR3 runs 17 residues. CDR3 amino acids: CASSLALGGTGANVLTF. For the CDR3, the DNA is TGTGCCAGCAGTTTAGCGCTGGGGGGCACTGGGGCCAACGTCCTGACTTTC.

This clonotype was counted ten times or more. This sequence joins TRBV28 and TRBJ1-4; 12 nucleotides line up with TRBD1. V trimming: 6 bases; J trimming: 8 bases; junction bases outside the gene matches: 4. The CDR3 consists of 14 residues. CDR1 MDHEN and CDR2 SYDVKM come from the germline V gene. The CDR3 sequence: CASRSGTGGEKLFF. The CDR3 DNA sequence: TGTGCCAGCAGATCCGGGACAGGGGGCGAAAAACTGTTTTTT.

This clonotype was counted a single time. This chain links TRBV7-2 with TRBJ2-4; D may be TRBD1 (6 bases). Trimming took 2 bases from V and 12 from J, leaving 17 bases between them. The CDR3 consists of 14 residues. CDR1 is SGHTA, CDR2 FQGNSA, per germline. The chain's CDR3 is CASSLIQGADNQYF. The CDR3 DNA reads as TGTGCCAGCAGCTTAATACAGGGTGCGGACAATCAGTACTTC.

There are many counts of this clonotype. The chain uses TRBV3-1 and TRBJ2-3; the D gene is possibly TRBD1 (6 bases). Trimming took 4 bases from V and 3 from J, leaving 17 bases between them. The CDR3 is 16 amino acids. Germline loops: CDR1 LGHDT, CDR2 YNNKEL (reference sequence). CDR3 DNA: TGTGCCAGCAGCCGTCAAGGGGCGAGGGGGACAGATACGCAGTATTTT. This gives the protein CASSRQGARGTDTQYF.

This clonotype was seen ten or more times. CDR3 protein: CASTTGRRTGELFF. The CDR3 DNA sequence: TGTGCCAGTACCACAGGGCGTAGGACCGGGGAGCTGTTTTTT. The genes are TRBV3-1 and TRBJ2-2, with D maybe TRBD1 (6 bases). Germline loops: CDR1 LGHDT, CDR2 YNNKEL (reference sequence). Deletions cut 9 bases from V and 5 bases from J, with 16 bases between. The CDR3 covers 14 residues.

Concerning this clonotype: This clone may be a read error of a much larger clone one base away. The chain recombines TRBV28 with TRBJ1-1; D gene uncertain. The CDR3 is 15 residues long. Germline V gene sequence: CDR1 MDHEN, CDR2 SYDVKM. The CDR3 loop reads CANSLSASMNTEAFF. The DNA of the CDR3 is TGTGCCAACAGTTTAAGTGCTTCTATGAACACTGAAGCTTTCTTT.

This clonotype was observed at least ten times. This chain connects TRBV7-2 to TRBJ2-5, with TRBD2 matching 16 bases. There are 18 residues in the CDR3. Germline loops: CDR1 SGHTA, CDR2 FQGNSA. The junction had 8 bases not matched to a gene; V was cut back by 5 bases and J by 2 bases. CDR3 sequence (DNA): TGTGCCAGCAGCGTCCCGGGACTAGCGGGGGGGCAACAAGAGACCCAGTACTTC. As protein: CASSVPGLAGGQQETQYF.

This clonotype was found many times. The chain couples TRBV5-1 to TRBJ2-3; possibly TRBD1 for D (6 bases). Per germline, CDR1 SGHRS and CDR2 YFSETQ. Between the trimmed V and J ends, which lost 2 bases and 8 bases, there was a span of 9 bases. The CDR3 is 12 amino acids. The CDR3 bases are TGCGCCAGCAGCTTATTCAGGGGTACGCAGTATTTT. Residues: CASSLFRGTQYF.